This T cell receptor (beta chain) was identified in a study of blood T cell repertoires in COVID-19. About the research overall: Sources were T cells, B-cell-depleted T cells, or PBMCs; the material itself was cDNA or gDNA.

The germline V and J ends were trimmed by 1 base and 2 bases, with 12 bases remaining between them. The CDR3 covers 16 residues. Germline V lookup: CDR1 LNHDA, CDR2 SQIVND (reference sequence). The repertoire was sequenced with immunoSEQ multiplex PCR; TCRdb's copy has only in-frame clones and lacks some. The table lists 340,000 or so clones, 80% to 90% of them singletons. The sequencing sample was made of peripheral blood. The chain carries TRBV19 and TRBJ2-1, with D possibly TRBD1 on 5 matching bases. This clonotype was sampled from a man aged 50-60 years with active or convalescent COVID-19. CDR3 sequence reads: CASSIGGFSAYNEQFF. The CDR3 DNA is TGTGCCAGTAGTATAGGGGGCTTTTCCGCCTACAATGAGCAGTTCTTC.